This TCR beta chain was documented in a study of cytomegalovirus exposure and HLA in healthy donors. Findings and caveats of the study: The authors assumed roughly uniform sequencing depth across donors for presence/absence analyses.

V was cut by 1 base and J by 7 bases, with 11 bases left in between. The CDR3 consists of 13 residues. Germline values: CDR1 SGHDT, CDR2 YYEEEE. 60 Vbeta and 13 Jbeta primers were used in PCR. Authors' analysis steps: In a later analysis, the count reached about 80 million unique TCR beta chains, with 10 million to 11 million shared. Assay: immunoSEQ multiplex PCR; the TCRdb copy retains only in-frame clones and omits some. V and J calls and clone size are as listed in that table; D and trimming were resolved from the DNA. This sample has some 100,000 clones, with about 80% found just once. Details on this clone: Antigen: not known.

The TCR comes from a man aged 45-65 years in good health and CMV-seropositive. The sequenced material came from PBMCs. The chain carries TRBV5-6 and TRBJ1-2; D may be TRBD1 (6 bases). This CDR3 reads CASSLWSGAGYTF. The CDR3 DNA follows: TGTGCCAGCAGCTTGTGGTCAGGGGCTGGCTACACCTTC.